This is a list of T cell receptor beta chains from one sample in a study of CD8+ T cells in alopecia areata. Sequenced by immunoSEQ multiplex PCR; TCRdb stores in-frame clones only, minus some. Found here are about 250,000 clones, approximately 61% of them singletons; the top ten hold approximately 1.2%. The sequencing here drew on CD4+ T cells sorted from blood, taken at week 0. The receptors were gathered from a human donor with alopecia areata. The CDR3 runs from the conserved cysteine through the conserved F or W. Each record gives: CDR3 protein, CDR3 DNA, D gene, clone size, V gene, J gene. The D gene is left open where the match is weak. Only some rows state a clone size, as once, few, many or a class for expanded clones.

CDR3: CSVPAPDTQYF
DNA: TGCAGCGTCCCGGCTCCAGATACGCAGTATTTT
D: .
size: few
V: TRBV29-1
J: TRBJ2-3

CDR3: CASSATQGAADTQYF
DNA: TGTGCCAGCAGCGCAACTCAGGGGGCGGCAGATACGCAGTATTTT
D: TRBD1
size: .
V: TRBV4-2
J: TRBJ2-3

CDR3: CSVEDTGAEQYF
DNA: TGCAGCGTTGAAGATACGGGGGCCGAGCAGTACTTC
D: .
size: .
V: TRBV29-1
J: TRBJ2-7

CDR3: CASSSYWTSNYGYTF
DNA: TGTGCCAGCTCAAGTTACTGGACTTCTAACTATGGCTACACCTTC
D: .
size: .
V: TRBV18
J: TRBJ1-2

CDR3: CASSLATGALYGYTF
DNA: TGTGCCAGCAGCTTGGCCACAGGGGCGCTCTATGGCTACACCTTC
D: TRBD1
size: .
V: TRBV5-6
J: TRBJ1-2

CDR3: CASSVAMAGGPETQYF
DNA: TGTGCCAGCAGCGTAGCAATGGCGGGGGGGCCTGAGACCCAGTACTTC
D: TRBD2
size: .
V: TRBV9
J: TRBJ2-5

CDR3: CAWTRGRITGELFF
DNA: TGTGCCTGGACCAGGGGGCGCATCACCGGGGAGCTGTTTTTT
D: TRBD1
size: once
V: TRBV30
J: TRBJ2-2

CDR3: CASRTTGQETQYF
DNA: TGTGCCAGCAGAACGACAGGGCAAGAGACCCAGTACTTC
D: TRBD1
size: .
V: TRBV7-2
J: TRBJ2-5

CDR3: CASSLASEDQPQHF
DNA: TGTGCCAGCAGCTTAGCGTCCGAGGATCAGCCCCAGCATTTT
D: .
size: .
V: TRBV7-9
J: TRBJ1-5

CDR3: CSVEDRLAESTDTQYF
DNA: TGCAGCGTTGAAGACAGGCTAGCGGAGAGCACAGATACGCAGTATTTT
D: TRBD2
size: once
V: TRBV29-1
J: TRBJ2-3

CDR3: CSGSHNEQFF
DNA: TGCAGCGGATCTCACAATGAGCAGTTCTTC
D: .
size: few
V: TRBV29-1
J: TRBJ2-1

CDR3: CASSFNTGELFF
DNA: TGCGCCAGCAGCTTCAATACCGGGGAGCTGTTTTTT
D: .
size: .
V: TRBV5-1
J: TRBJ2-2

CDR3: CASSTDRDQPQHF
DNA: TGTGCCAGCAGCACGGACCGGGATCAGCCCCAGCATTTT
D: .
size: .
V: TRBV7-3
J: TRBJ1-5

CDR3: CAISGRYGGTDEQYF
DNA: TGTGCCATCAGTGGTAGATACGGGGGGACCGACGAGCAGTACTTC
D: TRBD2
size: .
V: TRBV10-3
J: TRBJ2-7

CDR3: CASSLGPAAYEQYF
DNA: TGTGCCAGCAGCTTAGGACCTGCCGCCTACGAGCAGTACTTC
D: .
size: .
V: TRBV7-3
J: TRBJ2-7

CDR3: CSVNGAGENIQYF
DNA: TGCAGCGTTAACGGGGCTGGGGAAAACATTCAGTACTTC
D: .
size: .
V: TRBV29-1
J: TRBJ2-4

CDR3: CASSEGVWELFF
DNA: TGTGCCAGCAGTGAAGGGGTGTGGGAGCTGTTTTTT
D: .
size: .
V: TRBV2
J: TRBJ2-2

CDR3: CASTLQETQYF
DNA: TGTGCCAGCACCCTCCAAGAGACCCAGTACTTC
D: .
size: .
V: TRBV7-2
J: TRBJ2-5

CDR3: CASRPNGDTQYF
DNA: TGTGCCAGCAGACCGAACGGCGATACGCAGTATTTT
D: .
size: many
V: TRBV2
J: TRBJ2-3

CDR3: CASSGSRTGGNSPLHF
DNA: TGTGCCAGCAGTGGCAGCCGGACAGGGGGTAATTCACCCCTCCACTTT
D: TRBD1
size: .
V: TRBV6-1
J: TRBJ1-6

CDR3: CASSPCGGREETQYF
DNA: TGCGCCAGCAGCCCGTGCGGGGGGCGGGAAGAGACCCAGTACTTC
D: TRBD2
size: once
V: TRBV23-1
J: TRBJ2-5

CDR3: CASSGGGGYTF
DNA: TGCGCCAGCAGCGGGGGGGGCGGCTACACCTTC
D: .
size: .
V: TRBV4-1
J: TRBJ1-2

CDR3: CAWSVGGGSPLHF
DNA: TGTGCCTGGAGTGTGGGCGGGGGTTCACCCCTCCACTTT
D: .
size: .
V: TRBV30
J: TRBJ1-6

CDR3: CASSSTGGAETQYF
DNA: TGTGCCAGCAGCTCCACAGGGGGCGCGGAGACCCAGTACTTC
D: TRBD1
size: .
V: TRBV7-9
J: TRBJ2-5

CDR3: CSVGDRSFSGANVLTF
DNA: TGCAGCGTAGGGGACAGGAGTTTTTCTGGGGCCAACGTCCTGACTTTC
D: TRBD1
size: .
V: TRBV29-1
J: TRBJ2-6

CDR3: CASSSTGAYEQYF
DNA: TGTGCCAGTAGTTCGACAGGGGCCTACGAGCAGTACTTC
D: TRBD1
size: .
V: TRBV19
J: TRBJ2-7

CDR3: CASSPQGQETQYF
DNA: TGTGCCAGCTCACCACAGGGTCAAGAGACCCAGTACTTC
D: .
size: .
V: TRBV18
J: TRBJ2-5

CDR3: CASTRRWPEQFF
DNA: TGTGCCAGCACGAGGAGGTGGCCTGAGCAGTTCTTC
D: .
size: .
V: TRBV2
J: TRBJ2-1

CDR3: CASRPRPSSYGYTF
DNA: TGTGCCAGCAGACCTAGACCATCATCCTATGGCTACACCTTC
D: .
size: .
V: TRBV6-5
J: TRBJ1-2

CDR3: CASSYSTGDNSPLHF
DNA: TGTGCCAGCAGTTACTCGACAGGGGATAATTCACCCCTCCACTTT
D: TRBD1
size: .
V: TRBV6-6
J: TRBJ1-6

CDR3: CSVCFRTGPGQPQHF
DNA: TGCAGCGTTTGCTTTAGGACAGGGCCCGGTCAGCCCCAGCATTTT
D: TRBD1
size: few
V: TRBV29-1
J: TRBJ1-5

CDR3: CASSSQVKGPEAFF
DNA: TGCGCCAGCAGCTCACAGGTGAAGGGCCCTGAAGCTTTCTTT
D: .
size: .
V: TRBV5-1
J: TRBJ1-1

CDR3: CASSRTSGAGEQFF
DNA: TGTGCCAGCAGTCGGACTAGCGGGGCCGGTGAGCAGTTCTTC
D: TRBD2
size: .
V: TRBV6-5
J: TRBJ2-1

CDR3: CASSFPGYEQYF
DNA: TGCGCCAGCAGCTTTCCGGGCTACGAGCAGTACTTC
D: .
size: once
V: TRBV5-1
J: TRBJ2-7

CDR3: CASSPGGTDQPQHF
DNA: TGCGCCAGCAGCCCAGGGGGCACGGATCAGCCCCAGCATTTT
D: TRBD1
size: .
V: TRBV5-1
J: TRBJ1-5

CDR3: CASSLGQRATGELFF
DNA: TGCGCCAGCAGCTTGGGTCAGCGGGCCACCGGGGAGCTGTTTTTT
D: .
size: .
V: TRBV5-1
J: TRBJ2-2

CDR3: CASSQGMGTDTQYF
DNA: TGTGCCAGCAGCCAAGGGATGGGCACAGATACGCAGTATTTT
D: .
size: .
V: TRBV11-1
J: TRBJ2-3

CDR3: CASSSYQETQYF
DNA: TGTGCCAGCAGCTCCTACCAAGAGACCCAGTACTTC
D: .
size: .
V: TRBV5-4
J: TRBJ2-5

CDR3: CASVRTGDSPLHF
DNA: TGTGCCAGCGTCAGGACAGGGGATTCACCCCTCCACTTT
D: TRBD1
size: .
V: TRBV7-9
J: TRBJ1-6

CDR3: CASSYTDTQNTEAFF
DNA: TGTGCCAGCAGCTATACGGACACCCAGAACACTGAAGCTTTCTTT
D: .
size: once
V: TRBV7-9
J: TRBJ1-1

CDR3: CASSQPQRKNIQYF
DNA: TGCGCCAGCAGCCAGCCACAAAGGAAAAACATTCAGTACTTC
D: .
size: once
V: TRBV4-1
J: TRBJ2-4

CDR3: CASSFLQGSTTQYF
DNA: TGTGCCAGCAGTTTCCTACAGGGTAGTACGACCCAGTACTTC
D: .
size: few
V: TRBV28
J: TRBJ2-5

CDR3: CSVESDTQYF
DNA: TGCAGCGTTGAGTCAGATACGCAGTATTTT
D: .
size: .
V: TRBV29-1
J: TRBJ2-3

CDR3: CAWKFTDTQYF
DNA: TGTGCCTGGAAATTCACAGATACGCAGTATTTT
D: .
size: .
V: TRBV30
J: TRBJ2-3

CDR3: CASSVDGGPYNEQFF
DNA: TGTGCCAGCAGCGTAGACGGGGGGCCGTACAATGAGCAGTTCTTC
D: .
size: .
V: TRBV9
J: TRBJ2-1

CDR3: CASSLTNDNDSPLHF
DNA: TGTGCCAGCAGCTTAACGAACGACAACGATTCACCCCTCCACTTT
D: .
size: .
V: TRBV7-3
J: TRBJ1-6

CDR3: CASGLVLTTAGNIQYF
DNA: TGTGCTAGTGGTTTGGTACTAACGACAGCGGGGAACATTCAGTACTTC
D: TRBD2
size: few
V: TRBV12-5
J: TRBJ2-4

CDR3: CASSQGPFGQGPHEQYF
DNA: TGCGCCAGCAGCCAAGGGCCTTTCGGGCAGGGCCCTCACGAGCAGTACTTC
D: .
size: .
V: TRBV4-3
J: TRBJ2-7

CDR3: CASRMSGGFYNEQFF
DNA: TGTGCCAGCAGGATGAGCGGGGGGTTCTACAATGAGCAGTTCTTC
D: TRBD2
size: once
V: TRBV25-1
J: TRBJ2-1

CDR3: CASSAQGSNEQFF
DNA: TGTGCCAGCAGTGCGCAGGGTTCCAATGAGCAGTTCTTC
D: .
size: .
V: TRBV2
J: TRBJ2-1

CDR3: CSVGASGQETQYF
DNA: TGCAGCGTTGGGGCTAGCGGGCAAGAGACCCAGTACTTC
D: TRBD2
size: .
V: TRBV29-1
J: TRBJ2-5

CDR3: CASSPAGLRYEQYF
DNA: TGTGCCAGCAGTCCCGCGGGACTAAGATACGAGCAGTACTTC
D: TRBD2
size: .
V: TRBV6-5
J: TRBJ2-7

CDR3: CASGGREKLFF
DNA: TGTGCCAGCGGGGGGCGAGAAAAACTGTTTTTT
D: .
size: once
V: TRBV6-5
J: TRBJ1-4

CDR3: CACVWDRVDGYTF
DNA: TGTGCCTGTGTCTGGGACAGGGTCGATGGCTACACCTTC
D: TRBD1
size: .
V: TRBV30
J: TRBJ1-2

CDR3: CASSPPLGYEQYF
DNA: TGTGCCAGCTCACCACCGCTCGGCTACGAGCAGTACTTC
D: .
size: .
V: TRBV18
J: TRBJ2-7

CDR3: CSAEQGYGYTF
DNA: TGCAGCGCAGAACAGGGGTATGGCTACACCTTC
D: TRBD1
size: few
V: TRBV29-1
J: TRBJ1-2

CDR3: CSAGQSSYEQYF
DNA: TGCAGCGCCGGACAGAGCTCCTACGAGCAGTACTTC
D: .
size: .
V: TRBV29-1
J: TRBJ2-7

CDR3: CASSVEQGHNSPLHF
DNA: TGTGCCAGCAGCGTAGAGCAGGGGCACAATTCACCCCTCCACTTT
D: .
size: .
V: TRBV9
J: TRBJ1-6